This T cell receptor beta chain came from a study of control samples from healthy donors and cancer patients. The germline gives CDR1 MNHEY, CDR2 SMNVEV (reference sequence). The CDR3 is 12 amino acids. Trimming removed 6 bases at V and 4 bases at J, with 7 bases between. The data were produced by immunoSEQ multiplex PCR, yet TCRdb's version contains in-frame clones alone and is incomplete. The table shows around 170,000 clones, with roughly 88% occurring only once. This sequence joins TRBV27 and TRBJ2-1, with D unresolved. The sequence was obtained from a woman in her 30s in good health. The source material was blood. As DNA, the CDR3 is TGTGCCAGCAGGAAAGAGTACAATGAGCAGTTCTTC. It codes for CASRKEYNEQFF.